The 13 T cell receptor beta chains below all came from one sample that was sequenced in a study of T cell changes during pregnancy in multiple sclerosis. This table comes from immunoSEQ multiplex PCR, and its TCRdb copy is limited to in-frame clones, with some not included. Of nearly 110,000 clones listed, under 95% were seen once; the top ten hold 1.6%. Sample: peripheral blood, taken before pregnancy. Every receptor here comes from a female donor with multiple sclerosis, enrolled in a pregnancy study.

The chain carries TRBV10-3 and TRBJ2-5; 7 positions agree with TRBD1. V dropped 6 bases and J dropped 2; count of bases not matched to a gene: 9. The CDR3 is 15 residues long. Per the germline V gene, CDR1 is ENHRY and CDR2 is SYGVKD. The CDR3 bases are TGTGCCATCAGCGTTACGGACAGGCCTCAAGAGACCCAGTACTTC. Amino acid sequence: CAISVTDRPQETQYF.

The rearrangement links TRBV6-6 to TRBJ1-1, with D possibly being TRBD1 (6 bases). Trimming shortened V by 7 bases and J by 3 bases, and 21 bases separated the two germline ends. The germline V gene encodes CDR1 MNHNY and CDR2 SVGAGI (reference sequence). This CDR3 is built from 16 residues. The CDR3 sequence is CASTLQGGEIDTEAFF. CDR3 coding DNA: TGTGCCAGCACCCTACAGGGCGGCGAGATTGACACTGAAGCTTTCTTT.

This sequence joins TRBV9 and TRBJ1-2; weak D call: TRBD1 (5 bases). The germline V gene has CDR1 SGDLS and CDR2 YYNGEE. The CDR3 sequence is 14 residues long. V lost 0 bases and J 7 bases, leaving 13 bases between the germline ends. CDR3 coding DNA: TGTGCCAGCAGCGTAGCCGGGGGAAGTTCTGGCTACACCTTC. Translation: CASSVAGGSSGYTF.

For the CDR3, the DNA is TGTGCCAGCAGTGGCGGGGGGGGAGTTGATGAGCAGTTCTTC. It specifies CASSGGGGVDEQFF. The chain employs TRBV6-4 and TRBJ2-1, with TRBD2 matching 9 bases. The germline V gene has CDR1 MRHNA and CDR2 SNTAGT. This CDR3 contains 14 residues. Germline trimming cut 4 bases from V and 8 bases from J; bases unmatched to any gene: 6.

The CDR3 protein is CASSKSVRGEQFF. In DNA form, the CDR3 reads TGTGCCAGCAGCAAGAGCGTTAGAGGTGAGCAGTTCTTC. The chain combines TRBV14 with TRBJ2-1; no reliable D call. V shed 5 bases and J shed 9 bases, with 14 bases lying between them. The CDR3 runs to 13 residues. Per germline, CDR1 SGHDN and CDR2 FVKESK. The entire variable domain, with the rest obtained from reference TRBV14 and TRBJ2-1, is as follows: EAGVTQFPSHSVIEKGQTVTLRCDPISGHDNLYWYRRVMGKEIKFLLHFVKESKQDESGMPNNRFLAERTGGTYSTLKVQPAELEDSGVYFCASSKSVRGEQFFGPGTRLTVL.

V usage is TRBV4-1 and J usage is TRBJ2-4; 7 positions agree with TRBD1. V lost 0 bases and J lost 6; bases outside the gene matches: 8. This CDR3 region has 16 residues. Germline loops: CDR1 MGHRA, CDR2 YSYEKL. The chain's CDR3 is CASSQDRLGTVNIQYF. The CDR3 region has the DNA TGCGCCAGCAGCCAAGATCGGCTGGGGACAGTAAACATTCAGTACTTC.

The rearrangement uses TRBV5-1 and TRBJ2-7; 8 positions agree with TRBD1. The V and J ends lost 2 bases and 6 bases, in that order; junction bases with no gene match: 7. CDR3 length equals 14 residues. Germline assignment: CDR1 SGHRS and CDR2 YFSETQ. The chain's CDR3 is CASSLTGQGGEQYF. DNA of the CDR3: TGCGCCAGCAGCTTAACCGGACAGGGTGGCGAGCAGTACTTC.

This clone was counted a single time. This sequence joins TRBV14 and TRBJ2-3; TRBD2 is a possible D gene (5 bases). The V and J ends lost 2 bases and 1 base respectively, with 16 bases between them. Germline V gives CDR1 SGHDN, CDR2 FVKESK. This CDR3 contains 17 residues. In nucleotides, the CDR3 is TGTGCCAGCAGCCAAACCCCTCAACGAGCGGGCACAGATACGCAGTATTTT. Translating it yields CASSQTPQRAGTDTQYF.

V is TRBV5-1 and J is TRBJ2-7; 8 bases are a match to TRBD2. J was trimmed by 2 bases and V by 3 bases; bases with no gene match: 4. The CDR3 covers 14 residues. The V gene's germline CDR1 is SGHRS and CDR2 YFSETQ. The CDR3 DNA follows: TGCGCCAGCAGCTGGGGTAGCGGGACCTACGAGCAGTACTTC. This codes for CASSWGSGTYEQYF.

The J gene is TRBJ2-4, the V gene TRBV19; TRBD2 is a possible D gene (7 bases). Per the germline V gene, CDR1 is LNHDA and CDR2 is SQIVND (reference sequence). This CDR3 has 14 amino acids. The V end lost 7 bases, the J end lost 1 base, and 11 bases lay between the germline ends. The CDR3 loop reads CASNREGAKNIQYF. Here the CDR3 DNA reads TGTGCCAGTAACAGGGAGGGGGCCAAAAACATTCAGTACTTC.

This clone appeared once. The rearrangement uses TRBV5-5 and TRBJ1-1, with no clear D. The CDR3 spans 13 residues. Between the trimmed V and J ends, which lost 3 bases and 1 base, there was a span of 7 bases. Germline assignment: CDR1 SGHKS and CDR2 YYEKEE (reference sequence). Written as DNA, the CDR3 is TGTGCCAGCAGCTCACGGGAGAACACTGAAGCTTTCTTT. The encoded protein is CASSSRENTEAFF.

V usage is TRBV19 and J usage is TRBJ2-7, with 11 bases that match TRBD2. V lost 1 base, J lost 1 base, and 0 bases stayed unmatched. The CDR3 consists of 15 residues. Germline V gene data show CDR1 as LNHDA and CDR2 as SQIVND (reference sequence). CDR3 loop: CASSIGTSGSYEQYF. Here the CDR3 DNA reads TGTGCCAGTAGTATAGGGACTAGCGGGTCCTACGAGCAGTACTTC.

The genes are TRBV27 and TRBJ2-3, with 11 bases identical to TRBD2. The germline V gene has CDR1 MNHEY and CDR2 SMNVEV (reference sequence). The CDR3 totals 17 residues. The trim removed 5 bases at V and 2 bases at J, leaving 9 bases unmatched. CDR3 loop: CASSPTRLAGTTDTQYF. The DNA for the CDR3 is TGTGCCAGCAGTCCCACCCGACTAGCGGGAACCACAGATACGCAGTATTTT.